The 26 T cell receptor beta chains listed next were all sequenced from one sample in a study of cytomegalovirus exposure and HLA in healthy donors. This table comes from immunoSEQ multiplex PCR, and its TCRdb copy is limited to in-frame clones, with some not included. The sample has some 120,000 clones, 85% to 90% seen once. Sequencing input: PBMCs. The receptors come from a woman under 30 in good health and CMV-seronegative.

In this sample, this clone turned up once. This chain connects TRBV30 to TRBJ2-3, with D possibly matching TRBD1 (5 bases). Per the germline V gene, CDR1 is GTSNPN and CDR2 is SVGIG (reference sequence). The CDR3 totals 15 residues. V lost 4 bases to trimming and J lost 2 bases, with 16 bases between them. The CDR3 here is CAWNPSRVLTDTQYF. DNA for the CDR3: TGTGCCTGGAATCCCAGCAGGGTCCTCACAGATACGCAGTATTTT.

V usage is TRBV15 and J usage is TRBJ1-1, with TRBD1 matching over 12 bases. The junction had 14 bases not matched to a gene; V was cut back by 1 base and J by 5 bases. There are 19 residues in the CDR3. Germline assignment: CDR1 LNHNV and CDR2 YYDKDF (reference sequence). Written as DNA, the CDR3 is TGTGCCACCAGCAGAGTACCCTCCGGGACAGGGGGCTTTGGTACTGAAGCTTTCTTT. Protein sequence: CATSRVPSGTGGFGTEAFF.

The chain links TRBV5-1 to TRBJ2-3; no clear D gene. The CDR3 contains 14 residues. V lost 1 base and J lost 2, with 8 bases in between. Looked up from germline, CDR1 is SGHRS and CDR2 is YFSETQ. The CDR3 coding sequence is TGCGCCAGCAGCTTGCGAGGTAACACAGATACGCAGTATTTT. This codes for CASSLRGNTDTQYF. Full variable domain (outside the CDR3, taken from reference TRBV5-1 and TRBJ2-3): KAGVTQTPRYLIKTRGQQVTLSCSPISGHRSVSWYQQTPGQGLQFLFEYFSETQRNKGNFPGRFSGRQFSNSRSEMNVSTLELGDSALYLCASSLRGNTDTQYFGPGTRLTVL.

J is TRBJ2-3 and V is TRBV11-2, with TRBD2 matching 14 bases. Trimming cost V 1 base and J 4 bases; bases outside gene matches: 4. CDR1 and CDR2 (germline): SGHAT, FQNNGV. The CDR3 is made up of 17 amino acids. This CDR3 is CASSLGRLAGGADTQYF. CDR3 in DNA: TGTGCCAGCAGCTTAGGGAGACTAGCGGGAGGGGCAGATACGCAGTATTTT. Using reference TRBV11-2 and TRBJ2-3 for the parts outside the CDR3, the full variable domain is EAGVAQSPRYKIIEKRQSVAFWCNPISGHATLYWYQQILGQGPKLLIQFQNNGVVDDSQLPKDRFSAERLKGVDSTLKIQPAKLEDSAVYLCASSLGRLAGGADTQYFGPGTRLTVL.

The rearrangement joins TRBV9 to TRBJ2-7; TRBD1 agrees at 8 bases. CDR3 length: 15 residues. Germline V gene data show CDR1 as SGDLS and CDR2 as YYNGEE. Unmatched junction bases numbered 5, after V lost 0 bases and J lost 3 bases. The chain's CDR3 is CASSVGDRGGYEQYF. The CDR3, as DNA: TGTGCCAGCAGCGTAGGAGACAGGGGAGGCTACGAGCAGTACTTC. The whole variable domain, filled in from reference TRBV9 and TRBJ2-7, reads DSGVTQTPKHLITATGQRVTLRCSPRSGDLSVYWYQQSLDQGLQFLIQYYNGEERAKGNILERFSAQQFPDLHSELNLSSLELGDSALYFCASSVGDRGGYEQYFGPGTRLTVT.

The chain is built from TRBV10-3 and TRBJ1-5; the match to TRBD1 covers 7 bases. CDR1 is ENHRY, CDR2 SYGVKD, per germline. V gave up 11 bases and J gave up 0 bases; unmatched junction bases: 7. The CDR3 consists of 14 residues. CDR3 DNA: TGTGCCTCACAACAGGGGTATAGCAATCAGCCCCAGCATTTT. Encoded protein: CASQQGYSNQPQHF.

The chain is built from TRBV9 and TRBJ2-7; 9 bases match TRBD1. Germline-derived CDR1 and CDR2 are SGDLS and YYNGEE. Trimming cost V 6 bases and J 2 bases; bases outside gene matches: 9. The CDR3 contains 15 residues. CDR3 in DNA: TGTGCCAGCACCCAGGGACAGGGAACCCCCTACGAGCAGTACTTC. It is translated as CASTQGQGTPYEQYF.

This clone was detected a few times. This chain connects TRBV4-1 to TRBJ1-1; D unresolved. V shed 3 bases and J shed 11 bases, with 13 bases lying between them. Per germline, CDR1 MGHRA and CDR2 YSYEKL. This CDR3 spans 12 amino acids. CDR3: CASSQHSPGAFF. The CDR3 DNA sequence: TGCGCCAGCAGCCAGCACAGCCCTGGGGCTTTCTTT.

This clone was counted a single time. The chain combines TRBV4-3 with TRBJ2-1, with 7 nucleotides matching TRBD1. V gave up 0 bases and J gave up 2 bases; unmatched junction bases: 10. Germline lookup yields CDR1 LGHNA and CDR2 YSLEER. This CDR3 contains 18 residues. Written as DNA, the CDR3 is TGCGCCAGCAGCCAAGATTTAGAGACAGGGCGCCCCTACAATGAGCAGTTCTTC. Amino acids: CASSQDLETGRPYNEQFF.

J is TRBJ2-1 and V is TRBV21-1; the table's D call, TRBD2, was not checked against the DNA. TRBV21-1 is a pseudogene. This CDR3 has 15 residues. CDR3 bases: TGTGCCAGCAGCAAAGCGCCTAGGAAGGACAATGAGCAGTTCTTC. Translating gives CASSKAPRKDNEQFF.

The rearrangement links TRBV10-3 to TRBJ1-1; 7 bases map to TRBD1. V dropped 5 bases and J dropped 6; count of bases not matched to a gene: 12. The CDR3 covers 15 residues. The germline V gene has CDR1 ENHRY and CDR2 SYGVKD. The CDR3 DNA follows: TGTGCCATCAGTCTCATCGACAGGGATATTGCTGAAGCTTTCTTT. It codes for CAISLIDRDIAEAFF.

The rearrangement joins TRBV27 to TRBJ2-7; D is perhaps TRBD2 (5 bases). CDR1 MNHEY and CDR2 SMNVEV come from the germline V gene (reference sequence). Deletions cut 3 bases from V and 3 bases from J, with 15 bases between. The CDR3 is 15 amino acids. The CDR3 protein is CASSFSTRRGYEQYF. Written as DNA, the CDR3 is TGTGCCAGCAGTTTTTCGACCCGACGGGGCTACGAGCAGTACTTC.

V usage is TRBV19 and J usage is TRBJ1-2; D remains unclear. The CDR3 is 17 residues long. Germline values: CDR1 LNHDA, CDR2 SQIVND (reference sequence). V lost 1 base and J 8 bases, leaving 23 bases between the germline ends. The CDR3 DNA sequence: TGTGCCAGTAGTATAGTCAGGCTACGTACCCTGACTATGGGCTACACCTTC. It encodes CASSIVRLRTLTMGYTF.

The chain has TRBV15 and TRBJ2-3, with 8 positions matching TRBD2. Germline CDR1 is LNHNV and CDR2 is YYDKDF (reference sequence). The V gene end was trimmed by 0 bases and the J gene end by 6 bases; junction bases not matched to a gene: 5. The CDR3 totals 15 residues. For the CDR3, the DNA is TGTGCCACCAGCAGAGAGGCGGGGGGTGGGGATACGCAGTATTTT. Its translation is CATSREAGGGDTQYF.

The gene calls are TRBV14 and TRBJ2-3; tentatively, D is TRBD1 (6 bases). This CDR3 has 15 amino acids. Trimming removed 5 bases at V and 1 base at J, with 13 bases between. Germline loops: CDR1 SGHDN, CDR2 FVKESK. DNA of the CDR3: TGTGCCAGCAGCGCTATCTCAGGGGGCACAGATACGCAGTATTTT. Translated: CASSAISGGTDTQYF.

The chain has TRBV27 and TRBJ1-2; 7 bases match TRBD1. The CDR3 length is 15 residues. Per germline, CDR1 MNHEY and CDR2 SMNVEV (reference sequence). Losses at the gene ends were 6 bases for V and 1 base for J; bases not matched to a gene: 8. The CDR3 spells CASSKTGTINYGYTF. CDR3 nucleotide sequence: TGTGCCAGCAGCAAGACAGGGACGATTAACTATGGCTACACCTTC.

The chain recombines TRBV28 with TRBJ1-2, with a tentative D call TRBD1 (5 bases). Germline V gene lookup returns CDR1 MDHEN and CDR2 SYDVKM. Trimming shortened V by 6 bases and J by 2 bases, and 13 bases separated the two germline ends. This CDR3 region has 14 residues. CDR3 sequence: CASRPSGSNYGYTF. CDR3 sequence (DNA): TGTGCCAGCAGACCCTCAGGGTCAAACTATGGCTACACCTTC.

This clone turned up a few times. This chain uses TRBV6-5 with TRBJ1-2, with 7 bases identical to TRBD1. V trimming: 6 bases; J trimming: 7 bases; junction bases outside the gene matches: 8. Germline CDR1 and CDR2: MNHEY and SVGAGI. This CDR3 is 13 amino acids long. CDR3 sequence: CASSPTGLGGYTF. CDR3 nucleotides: TGTGCCAGCAGCCCGACAGGGTTGGGTGGCTACACCTTC.

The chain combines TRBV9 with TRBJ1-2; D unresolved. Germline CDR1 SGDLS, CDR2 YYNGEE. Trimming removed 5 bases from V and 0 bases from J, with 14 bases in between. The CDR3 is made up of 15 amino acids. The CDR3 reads CASSETWRANYGYTF. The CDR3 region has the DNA TGTGCCAGCAGTGAGACATGGAGGGCTAACTATGGCTACACCTTC.

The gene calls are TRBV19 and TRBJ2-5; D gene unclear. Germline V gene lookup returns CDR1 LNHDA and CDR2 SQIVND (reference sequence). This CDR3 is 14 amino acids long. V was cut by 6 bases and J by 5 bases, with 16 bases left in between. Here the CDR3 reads CASSQTVFRETQYF. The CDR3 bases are TGTGCCAGTAGCCAGACTGTTTTTCGGGAGACCCAGTACTTC.

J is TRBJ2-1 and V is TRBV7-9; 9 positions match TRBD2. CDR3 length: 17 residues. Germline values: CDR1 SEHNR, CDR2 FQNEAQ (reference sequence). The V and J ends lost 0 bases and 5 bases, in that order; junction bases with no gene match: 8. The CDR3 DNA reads TGTGCCAGCAGCTTAGCGGCGGGAGGGCCGGGGGACAATGAGCAGTTCTTC. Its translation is CASSLAAGGPGDNEQFF.

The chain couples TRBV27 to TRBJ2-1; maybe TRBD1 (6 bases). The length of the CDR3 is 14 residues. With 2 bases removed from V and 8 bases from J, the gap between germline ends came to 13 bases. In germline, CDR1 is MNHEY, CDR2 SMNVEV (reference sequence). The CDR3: CASSLTTGFDEQFF. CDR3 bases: TGTGCCAGCAGTTTAACTACAGGGTTCGATGAGCAGTTCTTC.

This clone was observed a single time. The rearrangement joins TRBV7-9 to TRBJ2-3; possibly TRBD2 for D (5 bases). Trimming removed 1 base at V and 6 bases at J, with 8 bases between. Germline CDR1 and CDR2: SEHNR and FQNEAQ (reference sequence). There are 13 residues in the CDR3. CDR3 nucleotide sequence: TGTGCCAGCAGCTTAGTGCGGGCGGATACGCAGTATTTT. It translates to CASSLVRADTQYF.

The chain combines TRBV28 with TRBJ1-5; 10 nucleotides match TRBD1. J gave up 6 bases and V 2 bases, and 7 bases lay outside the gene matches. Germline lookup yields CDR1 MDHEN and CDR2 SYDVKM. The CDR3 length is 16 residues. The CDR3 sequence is CASSLRSGTGVQPQHF. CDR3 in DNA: TGTGCCAGCAGTTTACGATCCGGGACAGGGGTTCAGCCCCAGCATTTT.

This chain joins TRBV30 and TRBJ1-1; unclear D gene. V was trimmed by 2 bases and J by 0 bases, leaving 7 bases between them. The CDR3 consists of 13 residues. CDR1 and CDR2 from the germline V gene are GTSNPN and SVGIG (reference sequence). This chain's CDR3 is CAWSSTLNTEAFF. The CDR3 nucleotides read TGTGCCTGGAGTTCTACGTTGAACACTGAAGCTTTCTTT. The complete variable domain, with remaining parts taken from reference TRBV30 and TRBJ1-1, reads SQTIHQWPATLVQPVGSPLSLECTVEGTSNPNLYWYRQAAGRGLQLLFYSVGIGQISSEVPQNLSASRPQDRQFILSSKKLLLSDSGFYLCAWSSTLNTEAFFGQGTRLTVV.

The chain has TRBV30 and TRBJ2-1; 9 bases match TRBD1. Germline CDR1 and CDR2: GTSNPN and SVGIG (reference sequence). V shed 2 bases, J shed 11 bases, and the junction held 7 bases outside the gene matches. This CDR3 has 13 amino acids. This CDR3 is CAWSRGQGSKQFF. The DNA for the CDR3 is TGTGCCTGGAGTCGGGGACAGGGATCGAAGCAGTTCTTC.